This is a list of T cell receptor beta chains from one sample in a study of T cell repertoires in cytomegalovirus infection. TCRdb redid the calling of the reads with MiXCR, one entry per CDR3 protein. In the table there are 350,000 to 450,000 distinct CDR3 sequences, around 18% of which are singletons. Sequenced material: PBMCs. The receptors shown here come from a human donor in good health (CMV status not recorded). Some clones in this sample may be carry-over from other donors' samples. Each CDR3 is given with its conserved first and last residue. The D gene is left open where the match is weak. Clone size is given for some rows only: seen once, a few or many times, or a class if the clone is expanded.

v_call: TRBV9; clone_size: .; j_call: TRBJ1-4; d_call: .; cdr3_nt: TGTGCCAGCAGCTTCGGGGGCGGCCCACGTGAAAAACTGTTTTTT; cdr3_aa: CASSFGGGPREKLFF
v_call: TRBV7-2; clone_size: many; j_call: TRBJ2-3; d_call: .; cdr3_nt: TGTGCCAGCAGCTCCCAGCTAGGTGGGGCCGGGGATACGCAGTATTTT; cdr3_aa: CASSSQLGGAGDTQYF
v_call: TRBV11-2; clone_size: few; j_call: TRBJ2-2; d_call: .; cdr3_nt: TGTGCCAGCATTAAGGAGGGGGCCGCCGGGGAGCTGTTTTTT; cdr3_aa: CASIKEGAAGELFF
v_call: TRBV19; clone_size: many; j_call: TRBJ2-1; d_call: TRBD2; cdr3_nt: TGTGCCAGTAGTACCGGGACTAGCGCATACAATGAGCAGTTCTTC; cdr3_aa: CASSTGTSAYNEQFF
v_call: TRBV4-2; clone_size: many; j_call: TRBJ1-5; d_call: TRBD1; cdr3_nt: TGTGCCAGCAGCCTAACCCCGGACAGGGTACAGCCCCAGCATTTT; cdr3_aa: CASSLTPDRVQPQHF
v_call: TRBV6-2/TRBV6-3; clone_size: many; j_call: TRBJ2-1; d_call: TRBD1; cdr3_nt: TGTGCCAGCAATTTACCGGGACAGATGAATGAGCAGTTCTTC; cdr3_aa: CASNLPGQMNEQFF
v_call: TRBV12-3/TRBV12-4; clone_size: many; j_call: TRBJ1-2; d_call: TRBD1; cdr3_nt: TGTGCCAGCAGTTCTTCAGGGGGTAACTATGGCTACACCTTC; cdr3_aa: CASSSSGGNYGYTF
v_call: TRBV7-6; clone_size: many; j_call: TRBJ1-2; d_call: .; cdr3_nt: TGTGCCAGCAGCTTAGTCCCCAGGGTCTCTGGCTACACCTTC; cdr3_aa: CASSLVPRVSGYTF
v_call: TRBV7-9; clone_size: many; j_call: TRBJ2-3; d_call: .; cdr3_nt: TGTGCCAGCAGCGAGGGGGATTACACAGATACGCAGTATTTT; cdr3_aa: CASSEGDYTDTQYF
v_call: TRBV12-3/TRBV12-4; clone_size: many; j_call: TRBJ2-7; d_call: TRBD1; cdr3_nt: TGTGCCAGCAGTCCACAGGGGGCGCAGGGCTACGAGCAGTACTTC; cdr3_aa: CASSPQGAQGYEQYF
v_call: TRBV20-1; clone_size: .; j_call: TRBJ1-3; d_call: .; cdr3_nt: TGCAGTGCTAGAGGGGGTCGCGGAAACACCATATATTTT; cdr3_aa: CSARGGRGNTIYF
v_call: TRBV7-9; clone_size: many; j_call: TRBJ2-3; d_call: TRBD1; cdr3_nt: TGTGCCAGCAGCTTAGACAGGGGGATGCCGGTTGATACGCAGTATTTT; cdr3_aa: CASSLDRGMPVDTQYF
v_call: TRBV6-1; clone_size: many; j_call: TRBJ2-3; d_call: .; cdr3_nt: TGTGCCAGCAGTTCGACAGGTTACAGCACAGATACGCAGTATTTT; cdr3_aa: CASSSTGYSTDTQYF
v_call: TRBV15; clone_size: few; j_call: TRBJ1-4; d_call: .; cdr3_nt: TGTGCCACCAGCAGGGGGCTGGATGAAAAACTGTTTTTT; cdr3_aa: CATSRGLDEKLFF
v_call: TRBV24-1; clone_size: .; j_call: TRBJ2-3; d_call: TRBD2; cdr3_nt: TGTGCCACCAGTGATTTCCCCGGACTAGCCGGCACAGATACGCAGTATTTT; cdr3_aa: CATSDFPGLAGTDTQYF
v_call: TRBV5-4; clone_size: few; j_call: TRBJ2-3; d_call: .; cdr3_nt: TGTGCCAGCAGCTTTGGCGGACACGGCACAGATACGCAGTATTTT; cdr3_aa: CASSFGGHGTDTQYF
v_call: TRBV12-3/TRBV12-4; clone_size: few; j_call: TRBJ1-5; d_call: .; cdr3_nt: TGTGCCAGCAGTTTCGGGGGAGTCGGCAATCAGCCCCAGCATTTT; cdr3_aa: CASSFGGVGNQPQHF
v_call: TRBV20-1; clone_size: .; j_call: TRBJ1-5; d_call: .; cdr3_nt: TGCAGTGCTAGTAATTGGGGGCGGACCCGCGATCAGCCCCAGCATTTT; cdr3_aa: CSASNWGRTRDQPQHF
v_call: TRBV7-2; clone_size: many; j_call: TRBJ2-1; d_call: .; cdr3_nt: TGTGCCAGCAGCTCCTTCAGGGGAGATGAGCAGTTCTTC; cdr3_aa: CASSSFRGDEQFF
v_call: TRBV23-1; clone_size: .; j_call: TRBJ2-1; d_call: .; cdr3_nt: TGCGCCAGCAGTCACTCGGACCACGGTTTGGCCAACAATGAGCAGTTCTTC; cdr3_aa: CASSHSDHGLANNEQFF
v_call: TRBV4-2; clone_size: few; j_call: TRBJ2-1; d_call: TRBD2; cdr3_nt: TGTGCCAGCAGCCAAGGTAGCGGGGGGACATACAATGAGCAGTTCTTC; cdr3_aa: CASSQGSGGTYNEQFF
v_call: TRBV5-6; clone_size: few; j_call: TRBJ2-2; d_call: .; cdr3_nt: TGTGCCAGTGGACCCAGGAACACCGGGGAGCTGTTTTTT; cdr3_aa: CASGPRNTGELFF
v_call: TRBV24-1; clone_size: few; j_call: TRBJ2-1; d_call: TRBD1; cdr3_nt: TGTGCCACCCAAGGGGGCCACTACAATGAGCAGTTCTTC; cdr3_aa: CATQGGHYNEQFF
v_call: TRBV6-2/TRBV6-3; clone_size: .; j_call: TRBJ2-7; d_call: TRBD2; cdr3_nt: TGTGCCAGCAGTTACGGGCGGCTAGCGGGCTACGAGCAGTACTTC; cdr3_aa: CASSYGRLAGYEQYF
v_call: TRBV6-2/TRBV6-3; clone_size: few; j_call: TRBJ2-5; d_call: .; cdr3_nt: TGTGCCAGCAGCCGGCCGGGTAGGCGGGAGACCCAGTACTTC; cdr3_aa: CASSRPGRRETQYF
v_call: TRBV20-1; clone_size: .; j_call: TRBJ1-4; d_call: .; cdr3_nt: TGCAGTGCTAGAGGGATAGGCCTAAATGAAAAACTGTTTTTT; cdr3_aa: CSARGIGLNEKLFF
v_call: TRBV25-1; clone_size: few; j_call: TRBJ2-5; d_call: .; cdr3_nt: TGTGCCAGCAGTGCCGTCGAGACCCAGTACTTC; cdr3_aa: CASSAVETQYF
v_call: TRBV7-9; clone_size: many; j_call: TRBJ2-3; d_call: .; cdr3_nt: TGTGCCAGCAGCTTGAGCCTCAGCACAGATACGCAGTATTTT; cdr3_aa: CASSLSLSTDTQYF
v_call: TRBV7-2; clone_size: many; j_call: TRBJ1-5; d_call: TRBD1; cdr3_nt: TGTGCCAGCAGCTCCCAGACAGGGTTGAATCAGCCCCAGCATTTT; cdr3_aa: CASSSQTGLNQPQHF
v_call: TRBV7-2; clone_size: many; j_call: TRBJ2-2; d_call: TRBD2; cdr3_nt: TGTGCCAGCAGTTTCACTAGCGGGCATTACACCGGGGAGCTGTTTTTT; cdr3_aa: CASSFTSGHYTGELFF
v_call: TRBV28; clone_size: .; j_call: TRBJ1-4; d_call: .; cdr3_nt: TGTGCCAGCAGTTTAAGGAATGAAAAACTGTTTTTT; cdr3_aa: CASSLRNEKLFF
v_call: TRBV4-2; clone_size: .; j_call: TRBJ1-1; d_call: .; cdr3_nt: TGTGCCAGCAGCCAAGACCTGTCTGGGACTGAAGCTTTCTTT; cdr3_aa: CASSQDLSGTEAFF
v_call: TRBV7-2; clone_size: many; j_call: TRBJ2-1; d_call: TRBD2; cdr3_nt: TGTGCCAGCAGCTTAGGGGAGGGGTACAATGAGCAGTTCTTC; cdr3_aa: CASSLGEGYNEQFF
v_call: TRBV5-6; clone_size: .; j_call: TRBJ1-1; d_call: .; cdr3_nt: TGTGCCAGCCAAAGCTTCGAACAGGGAGCTTTCTTT; cdr3_aa: CASQSFEQGAFF
v_call: TRBV7-2; clone_size: many; j_call: TRBJ1-5; d_call: .; cdr3_nt: TGTGCCAGCAGCTTGTATGGGGGTCAGCCCCAGCATTTT; cdr3_aa: CASSLYGGQPQHF
v_call: TRBV10-3; clone_size: many; j_call: TRBJ2-3; d_call: TRBD1; cdr3_nt: TGTGCCATCAAAGACGGGACAGGGAGAGTGACAGATACGCAGTATTTT; cdr3_aa: CAIKDGTGRVTDTQYF
v_call: TRBV12-3/TRBV12-4; clone_size: .; j_call: TRBJ2-1; d_call: .; cdr3_nt: TGTGCCAGCAGTTCGTCTCCCAACAGGGAGCAGTTCTTC; cdr3_aa: CASSSSPNREQFF